Presented here are 17 T cell receptor beta chains from one specimen sequenced in a study of technical replicates of blood from several donors. Using immunoSEQ multiplex PCR, the repertoire was profiled, and TCRdb retains in-frame clones only, with some absent. The sample has approximately 50,000 clones; approximately 95% are singletons. The sample comprised T cells isolated from PBMCs. The receptors were sampled from a human donor in good health.

The rearrangement uses TRBV11-2 and TRBJ2-1; 9 nucleotides match TRBD2. Germline V gene lookup returns CDR1 SGHAT and CDR2 FQNNGV. The J segment lost 4 bases and the V segment lost 5 bases, leaving 6 bases of the junction unmatched. The CDR3 covers 15 residues. The CDR3 region has the DNA TGTGCCAGCAGCCTAAGACTAGCGGTATACAATGAGCAGTTCTTC. This codes for CASSLRLAVYNEQFF.

This chain joins TRBV7-2 and TRBJ1-2; no reliable D call. The CDR3 runs 14 residues. V dropped 2 bases and J dropped 2 bases, with 9 bases sitting between them. Germline values: CDR1 SGHTA, CDR2 FQGNSA. The CDR3 DNA is TGTGCCAGCAGCTTATCGCCTAGAAACTATGGCTACACCTTC. Its translation is CASSLSPRNYGYTF.

The V gene is TRBV11-2, the J gene TRBJ1-4; 10 bases are shared with TRBD1. CDR1 is SGHAT and CDR2 is FQNNGV in the germline V gene. The CDR3 consists of 14 residues. The trim removed 3 bases at V and 7 bases at J, leaving 2 bases unmatched. CDR3 amino acids: CASSFGTGAEKLFF. The CDR3 DNA sequence: TGTGCCAGCAGCTTCGGGACAGGGGCTGAAAAACTGTTTTTT.

This clone was counted a single time. CDR3 amino acids: CASSPTGKSNQPQHF. CDR3 bases: TGTGCCAGCAGCCCCACAGGGAAGAGCAATCAGCCCCAGCATTTT. The V call is TRBV28, the J call TRBJ1-5; maybe TRBD1 (6 bases). Trimming cost V 6 bases and J 1 base, with 13 bases left between them. Germline V gives CDR1 MDHEN, CDR2 SYDVKM. The CDR3 loop spans 15 amino acids.

This chain joins TRBV19 and TRBJ1-5, with D hard to call. The CDR3 totals 16 residues. V lost 3 bases and J 0 bases, leaving 12 bases between the germline ends. CDR1 is LNHDA and CDR2 is SQIVND in the germline V gene (reference sequence). The CDR3 DNA reads as TGTGCCAGTAGTATTCACAGTAGATATAGCAATCAGCCCCAGCATTTT. As protein: CASSIHSRYSNQPQHF.

The chain employs TRBV19 and TRBJ2-1; TRBD2 matches 11 bases. Germline V gene data show CDR1 as LNHDA and CDR2 as SQIVND (reference sequence). V lost 9 bases, J lost 5 bases, and 3 bases stayed unmatched. This CDR3 contains 13 residues. The CDR3 region is CASLLAGDNEQFF. CDR3 bases: TGTGCCAGCTTACTAGCGGGAGACAATGAGCAGTTCTTC.

The rearrangement uses TRBV7-8 and TRBJ2-1, with D maybe TRBD2 (6 bases). This CDR3 has 18 residues. V shed 1 base and J shed 5 bases, with 21 bases lying between them. Germline CDR1 SGHVS, CDR2 FQNEAQ. The DNA for the CDR3 is TGTGCCAGCAGCTTAGGAATGTGGGGGACTGGCAATAACAATGAGCAGTTCTTC. It is translated as CASSLGMWGTGNNNEQFF. The complete variable domain, with remaining parts taken from reference TRBV7-8 and TRBJ2-1, reads GAGVSQSPRYKVAKRGQDVALRCDPISGHVSLFWYQQALGQGPEFLTYFQNEAQLDKSGLPSDRFFAERPEGSVSTLKIQRTQQEDSAVYLCASSLGMWGTGNNNEQFFGPGTRLTVL.

The gene calls are TRBV30 and TRBJ2-7; 12 bases line up with TRBD2. The CDR3 is made up of 18 amino acids. Unmatched junction bases numbered 16, after V lost 2 bases and J lost 5 bases. Germline V gene data show CDR1 as GTSNPN and CDR2 as SVGIG (reference sequence). CDR3: CAWSCTLTSGRLVNEQYF. CDR3 DNA sequence: TGTGCCTGGAGTTGTACCTTGACTAGCGGGAGACTTGTCAACGAGCAGTACTTC.

The gene calls are TRBV11-1 and TRBJ1-1; 9 nucleotides agree with TRBD1. The ends lost 5 bases at V and 11 bases at J; junction bases unmatched: 6. The CDR3 covers 12 residues. CDR1 is SGHAT and CDR2 is FQDESV in the germline V gene (reference sequence). This CDR3 reads CASSTTGGWAFF. Written as DNA, the CDR3 is TGTGCCAGCAGCACAACAGGGGGCTGGGCTTTCTTT.

This clone showed up just a few times. The V gene is TRBV2, the J gene TRBJ2-2; 8 bases are a match to TRBD1. Per the germline V gene, CDR1 is SNHLY and CDR2 is FYNNEI. The CDR3 length is 14 residues. In DNA form, the CDR3 reads TGTGCTAGACAGGGGACAGTATGGGGCGGGGAGCTGTTTTTT. This codes for CARQGTVWGGELFF.

The rearrangement joins TRBV7-9 to TRBJ2-2; 12 bases line up with TRBD2. Trimming at V came to 3 bases and at J to 6 bases, leaving 11 bases not matched to a gene. CDR1 is SEHNR and CDR2 is FQNEAQ in the germline V gene (reference sequence). The CDR3 loop spans 18 amino acids. The CDR3 loop reads CASSFRVSSGRAAGELFF. Here the CDR3 DNA reads TGTGCCAGCAGCTTCCGTGTGTCTAGCGGGAGGGCCGCCGGGGAGCTGTTTTTT.

The J gene is TRBJ1-2, the V gene TRBV14, with a weak D call TRBD1 (6 bases). The CDR3 extends over 13 amino acids. Per germline, CDR1 SGHDN and CDR2 FVKESK. V dropped 4 bases and J dropped 7 bases, with 13 bases sitting between them. Here the CDR3 reads CASSRNRVSGYTF. For the CDR3, the DNA is TGTGCCAGCAGCCGTAACAGGGTATCTGGCTACACCTTC.

This CDR3 reads CASSAISDISTGELFF. The CDR3 DNA follows: TGTGCCAGCAGCGCAATATCGGACATTAGCACCGGGGAGCTGTTTTTT. The chain carries TRBV9 and TRBJ2-2, with D possibly matching TRBD1 (5 bases). From germline, CDR1 is SGDLS and CDR2 YYNGEE. Trimming stripped 3 bases from V and 4 bases from J, with 16 bases between. The CDR3 consists of 16 residues. The variable domain in full, with the rest retrieved from reference TRBV9 and TRBJ2-2, is DSGVTQTPKHLITATGQRVTLRCSPRSGDLSVYWYQQSLDQGLQFLIQYYNGEERAKGNILERFSAQQFPDLHSELNLSSLELGDSALYFCASSAISDISTGELFFGEGSRLTVL.

This chain joins TRBV29-1 and TRBJ2-1; no clear D gene. The CDR3 covers 10 residues. With 5 bases removed from V and 8 bases from J, the gap between germline ends came to 7 bases. Germline-derived CDR1 and CDR2 are SQVTM and ANQGSEA. CDR3 DNA sequence: TGCAGCGTTCAAGCCTATGAGCAGTTCTTC. Translated: CSVQAYEQFF.

The chain recombines TRBV13 with TRBJ2-1; D possibly corresponds to TRBD2 (5 bases). CDR3 length: 13 amino acids. Germline CDR1 and CDR2: PRHDT and FYEKMQ (reference sequence). V lost 8 bases and J 7 bases, leaving 15 bases between the germline ends. CDR3 coding DNA: TGTGCCAGCCTTGTCTGGGAGTTTAATGAGCAGTTCTTC. Its translation: CASLVWEFNEQFF.

V is TRBV9 and J is TRBJ1-5; 7 bases line up with TRBD1. This CDR3 has 14 amino acids. V lost 4 bases, J lost 1 base, and 2 bases stayed unmatched. Germline values: CDR1 SGDLS, CDR2 YYNGEE. CDR3 protein: CASSMGQSNQPQHF. The DNA of the CDR3 is TGTGCCAGCAGCATGGGACAGAGCAATCAGCCCCAGCATTTT.

The chain is built from TRBV7-6 and TRBJ1-5; 8 bases fit TRBD1. With 0 bases clipped from V and 3 bases from J, the junction kept 7 bases outside the gene matches. CDR1 is SGHVS, CDR2 FNYEAQ, per germline. This CDR3 has 17 amino acids. The CDR3 spells CASSLAQGALLNQPQHF. The CDR3 bases are TGTGCCAGCAGCTTAGCCCAGGGGGCACTACTCAATCAGCCCCAGCATTTT.